Below, 29 T cell receptor beta chains from the same sample are listed, as sequenced in a study of low-dose radiotherapy and immunotherapy resistance in tumors. The time point is: before trial treatment. With TRAV- and TRBV-specific primers, first-strand cDNA was made, covering the alpha and beta chains. For amplifying TCRs, the PCR ran for about 22 cycles with Phusion, which was used together with a constant-region primer and the adapter on the V primers. Using its own MiXCR run on the reads, TCRdb lists one record per CDR3 protein. The repertoire holds around 80,000 distinct CDR3 sequences, with under 20% as singletons. The sequencing here drew on PBMCs, taken before treatment. The origin of the receptors is a male donor with prostate cancer.

This clonotype has at least ten counts. V usage is TRBV6-1 and J usage is TRBJ2-7, with 7 bases lining up with TRBD1. V lost 9 bases, J lost 3 bases, and 5 bases stayed unmatched. Germline CDR1 is MNHNS and CDR2 is SASEGT. The CDR3 has 12 residues. CDR3 in amino acids: CASRQGIYEQYF. In nucleotides, the CDR3 is TGTGCCAGTAGACAGGGAATCTACGAGCAGTACTTC.

This clonotype turned up a few times. The V call is TRBV10-3, the J call TRBJ2-7; D assignment may be TRBD1 or TRBD2 (5 bases each). The CDR3 has 16 residues. CDR1 ENHRY and CDR2 SYGVKD come from the germline V gene. Trimming left V 0 bases short and J 2 bases short, with 14 bases between. The CDR3 loop reads CAISESGRTNTYEQYF. Written as DNA, the CDR3 is TGTGCCATCAGTGAGTCGGGACGGACGAATACCTACGAGCAGTACTTC.

The rearrangement joins TRBV28 to TRBJ2-1, with 9 bases that match TRBD2. This CDR3 is built from 17 residues. Trimming removed 6 bases from V and 4 bases from J; junction bases left unmatched: 13. The germline V gene encodes CDR1 MDHEN and CDR2 SYDVKM. The CDR3 DNA follows: TGTGCCAGCAGCCAAGGGTGGGGGAGCGGGGGGTACAATGAGCAGTTCTTC. Encoded protein: CASSQGWGSGGYNEQFF. Combining the CDR3 with reference TRBV28 and TRBJ2-1 gives the whole variable domain DVKVTQSSRYLVKRTGEKVFLECVQDMDHENMFWYRQDPGLGLRLIYFSYDVKMKEKGDIPEGYSVSREKKERFSLILESASTNQTSMYLCASSQGWGSGGYNEQFFGPGTRLTVL.

This clonotype was seen ten or more times. The chain employs TRBV2 and TRBJ1-1; D gene ambiguous. Trimming left V 6 bases short and J 5 bases short, with 10 bases between. This CDR3 comprises 12 residues. Germline loops: CDR1 SNHLY, CDR2 FYNNEI. CDR3 sequence: CASRGSRTEAFF. The CDR3 DNA reads as TGTGCCAGCAGGGGTAGTCGGACTGAAGCTTTCTTT.

This clonotype was detected many times. The J gene is TRBJ2-3, the V gene TRBV10-3; D remains ambiguous. The CDR3 extends over 15 amino acids. Germline V gene lookup returns CDR1 ENHRY and CDR2 SYGVKD. Trimming removed 3 bases from V and 3 bases from J, with 13 bases in between. CDR3 nucleotide sequence: TGTGCCATCAGTGAAGGGCTAACAACAACAGATACGCAGTATTTT. This sequence encodes CAISEGLTTTDTQYF.

Comments on this clonotype: A far larger clone is one base from this, pointing to a likely read error. This rearrangement joins TRBV5-4 to TRBJ2-5; 12 bases agree with TRBD2. The CDR3 loop spans 16 amino acids. Per germline, CDR1 SGHNT and CDR2 YYREEE (reference sequence). Germline trimming cut 4 bases from V and 11 bases from J; bases unmatched to any gene: 15. The CDR3 DNA reads as TGTGCCAGCAGCCCGCTAGCGGGAGGGAGAGGAAATGAGCAGTACTTC. Protein product: CASSPLAGGRGNEQYF.

With respect to this clonotype: The DNA is omitted, as the CDR3 cannot be located on it reliably, and the CDR3 follows TCRdb's listing. V is TRBV25-1 and J is TRBJ2-1; the DNA was not compared with TRBD2, the D call given in the table. The CDR3 extends over 24 residues, inclusive of both ends. Germline V CDR1 and CDR2: MGHDK, SYGVNS. The CDR3 loop is CASSGWQVYDGYTFGSGLAERQFF.

This clonotype was seen many times. The rearrangement uses TRBV5-1 and TRBJ2-1; D is possibly TRBD1 (5 bases). Germline CDR1 reads SGHRS; CDR2 reads YFSETQ. Trimming cost V 1 base and J 6 bases, with 14 bases left between them. The CDR3 length is 15 residues. The CDR3 loop is CASSLLPFGANEQFF. The CDR3 DNA is TGCGCCAGCAGCTTGCTGCCATTTGGGGCCAATGAGCAGTTCTTC. Based on the CDR3 plus reference TRBV5-1 and TRBJ2-1, the full variable domain is KAGVTQTPRYLIKTRGQQVTLSCSPISGHRSVSWYQQTPGQGLQFLFEYFSETQRNKGNFPGRFSGRQFSNSRSEMNVSTLELGDSALYLCASSLLPFGANEQFFGPGTRLTVL.

This clonotype was recorded many times. The V gene is TRBV2, the J gene TRBJ2-3; the D gene is possibly TRBD2 (5 bases). Germline V gene sequence: CDR1 SNHLY, CDR2 FYNNEI. Trimming shortened V by 11 bases and J by 2 bases, and 17 bases separated the two germline ends. This CDR3 region has 14 residues. The CDR3 DNA follows: TGTGCCCTCCGACGGGCTAGCCTCACAGATACGCAGTATTTT. Its protein is CALRRASLTDTQYF.

This clonotype occurred many times. This chain links TRBV6-6 with TRBJ2-2; D may match TRBD1 or TRBD2 (5 bases each). Germline V gene sequence: CDR1 MNHNY, CDR2 SVGAGI (reference sequence). Trimming left V 6 bases short and J 3 bases short, with 11 bases between. The CDR3 consists of 14 residues. The DNA for the CDR3 is TGTGCCAGCAGAAACAGAGGGGACACCGGGGAGCTGTTTTTT. It specifies CASRNRGDTGELFF.

Ten or more counts support this clonotype. The rearrangement links TRBV4-1 to TRBJ2-1; D might be TRBD1 or TRBD2, each matching 6 bases. The V gene lost 1 base and the J gene lost 4 bases, with 14 bases spanning the gap. CDR1 is MGHRA and CDR2 is YSYEKL in the germline V gene. CDR3 length: 16 residues. CDR3 residues: CASSQGRGAEYNEQFF. CDR3 bases: TGCGCCAGCAGCCAAGGGAGGGGGGCGGAATACAATGAGCAGTTCTTC.

This clonotype was recorded at least ten times. The V call is TRBV23-1, the J call TRBJ2-7; possible D gene TRBD1, 5 bases. TRBV23-1 is filed as an ORF, its function uncertain. This CDR3 has 15 amino acids. The V gene lost 0 bases and the J gene lost 3 bases, with 12 bases spanning the gap. CDR3 nucleotide sequence: TGCGCCAGCAGTCAATCTAGGGGCGATGACTACGAGCAGTACTTC. Amino acids: CASSQSRGDDYEQYF.

The CDR3 region is CSVEDGLVHNEQFF. CDR3 DNA sequence: TGCAGCGTTGAAGATGGATTAGTCCATAATGAGCAGTTCTTC. The gene calls are TRBV29-1 and TRBJ2-1; D uncertain. Trimming stripped 0 bases from V and 7 bases from J, with 13 bases between. The CDR3 is 14 residues long. CDR1 and CDR2 (germline): SQVTM, ANQGSEA.

The table lists this clonotype with many counts. This chain joins TRBV23-1 and TRBJ2-1, with TRBD2 matching over 10 bases. TRBV23-1 is an open reading frame, and its role is uncertain. V gave up 8 bases and J gave up 7 bases; unmatched junction bases: 23. The CDR3 length is 19 residues. The CDR3 reads CASVVRERGGLQRQNEQFF. CDR3 nucleotide sequence: TGCGCCAGCGTCGTCAGGGAGCGGGGGGGCCTACAGCGCCAGAATGAGCAGTTCTTC.

At least ten counts were recorded for this clonotype. The chain employs TRBV13 and TRBJ2-6; no clear D. Germline assignment: CDR1 PRHDT and CDR2 FYEKMQ (reference sequence). Trimming pared 1 base from V and 15 bases from J, leaving 13 bases between. This CDR3 spans 13 amino acids. The CDR3 protein is CASSLAPAASLTF. The CDR3, as DNA: TGTGCCAGCAGCTTAGCGCCGGCGGCTAGCCTGACTTTC.

This clonotype was seen at least ten times. CDR3 sequence: CASSLAGEVYNEQFF. As DNA, the CDR3 is TGTGCCAGCAGCTTAGCGGGAGAGGTCTACAATGAGCAGTTCTTC. V and J are TRBV27 and TRBJ2-1, with 9 bases that match TRBD2. The CDR3 consists of 15 residues. V gave up 6 bases and J gave up 3 bases; unmatched junction bases: 6. Per the germline V gene, CDR1 is MNHEY and CDR2 is SMNVEV (reference sequence).

By share, this clonotype ranks as medium-sized. The chain joins TRBV7-9 to TRBJ1-1, with D maybe TRBD1 (5 bases). V dropped 3 bases and J dropped 1 base, with 15 bases sitting between them. The CDR3 length is 16 residues. Germline CDR1 is SEHNR and CDR2 is FQNEAQ (reference sequence). The CDR3 sequence: CASSFRAGLKNTEAFF. The CDR3 DNA reads as TGTGCCAGCAGCTTCCGCGCGGGACTGAAGAACACTGAAGCTTTCTTT.

Many counts were recorded for this clonotype. The chain uses TRBV5-1 and TRBJ2-1; 14 bases match TRBD2. The V and J ends lost 0 bases and 6 bases, in that order; junction bases with no gene match: 5. CDR3 length: 17 amino acids. Germline lookup yields CDR1 SGHRS and CDR2 YFSETQ. The CDR3 nucleotides are TGCGCCAGCAGCTTGGTTGGGACTAGCGGGAGAAGCAATGAGCAGTTCTTC. Translation gives CASSLVGTSGRSNEQFF.

This clonotype has at least ten counts. The rearrangement joins TRBV9 to TRBJ2-2, with D perhaps matching TRBD1 (6 bases). The V end was cut by 0 bases, the J end by 8 bases, with 17 bases between. This CDR3 contains 16 residues. CDR1 SGDLS and CDR2 YYNGEE come from the germline V gene. DNA of the CDR3: TGTGCCAGCAGCGTAGGCCCCAGACAGGCCCCTGGGGAGCTGTTTTTT. It translates to CASSVGPRQAPGELFF.

This clonotype occurred many times. The chain joins TRBV28 to TRBJ2-1; TRBD1 is a possible D gene (5 bases). V lost 8 bases and J lost 4, with 21 bases in between. The CDR3 runs 16 residues. Germline lookup yields CDR1 MDHEN and CDR2 SYDVKM. The CDR3 sequence is CASHPVQAFPYNEQFF. Here the CDR3 DNA reads TGTGCCAGCCACCCCGTACAGGCCTTCCCGTACAATGAGCAGTTCTTC.

This clonotype was picked up many times. DNA for the CDR3: TGCGCCAGCACCCCCGGAGGCGGTAGCGCCTACAATGAGCAGTTCTTC. This sequence encodes CASTPGGGSAYNEQFF. This rearrangement joins TRBV5-1 to TRBJ2-1; perhaps TRBD2 as D (5 bases). With 6 bases removed from V and 2 bases from J, the gap between germline ends came to 18 bases. Germline V CDR1 and CDR2: SGHRS, YFSETQ. The CDR3 contains 16 residues.

This clonotype has only a few counts. The chain combines TRBV28 with TRBJ2-1; D tentatively fits TRBD1 or TRBD2 (7 bases each). V lost 7 bases to trimming and J lost 2 bases, with 18 bases between them. Germline V gene data show CDR1 as MDHEN and CDR2 as SYDVKM. The CDR3 spans 16 residues. The CDR3 coding sequence is TGTGCCAGCACACCGGGAGGCCAGGGGGCCTACAATGAGCAGTTCTTC. Its protein is CASTPGGQGAYNEQFF.

This clonotype was counted at least ten times. The chain links TRBV19 to TRBJ1-5; TRBD1 matches at 7 bases. CDR3 length: 16 amino acids. Germline trimming cut 4 bases from V and 2 bases from J; bases unmatched to any gene: 8. Germline CDR1 reads LNHDA; CDR2 reads SQIVND (reference sequence). The CDR3 DNA is TGTGCCAGTAGTAGCAGGGGGGGTTCGGGCAATCAGCCCCAGCATTTT. Translating gives CASSSRGGSGNQPQHF.

For this clonotype: With a far larger clone one base away, a read error is the likely cause. The V and J genes are TRBV7-9 and TRBJ2-1, with D possibly matching TRBD1 (5 bases). Germline lookup yields CDR1 SEHNR and CDR2 FQNEAQ (reference sequence). This CDR3 spans 12 amino acids. The CDR3 DNA reads TGTGCCAGCAGCTTTAACAGGAATGAGGAGTTCTTC. Its protein product is CASSFNRNEEFF.

This clonotype was picked up many times. This chain links TRBV28 with TRBJ2-7, with D uncertain. Per germline, CDR1 MDHEN and CDR2 SYDVKM. The CDR3 runs to 13 residues. Trimming removed 2 bases from V and 8 bases from J, with 13 bases in between. This chain's CDR3 is CASSLRGPGKQYF. Here the CDR3 DNA reads TGTGCCAGCAGTTTACGTGGCCCCGGCAAGCAGTACTTC.

V is TRBV29-1 and J is TRBJ2-5; tentatively, D is TRBD2 (5 bases). The CDR3 consists of 13 residues. Germline V lookup: CDR1 SQVTM, CDR2 ANQGSEA. Deletions cut 7 bases from V and 5 bases from J, with 17 bases between. CDR3 sequence reads: CSAWTPPGETQYF. The CDR3 region has the DNA TGCAGCGCCTGGACCCCCCCGGGGGAGACCCAGTACTTC.

This clonotype was counted between two and nine times. The chain has TRBV20-1 and TRBJ2-5; 14 bases line up with TRBD2. Germline assignment: CDR1 DFQATT and CDR2 SNEGSKA (reference sequence). The CDR3 consists of 18 residues. The ends lost 0 bases at V and 2 bases at J; junction bases unmatched: 8. CDR3 sequence: CSARDLGGTSGGQETQYF. As DNA, the CDR3 is TGCAGTGCTAGAGATCTAGGGGGGACTAGCGGGGGTCAAGAGACCCAGTACTTC.

The V call is TRBV7-8, the J call TRBJ2-5; D call uncertain. Trimming pared 4 bases from V and 2 bases from J, leaving 14 bases between. The CDR3 runs 15 residues. Per the germline V gene, CDR1 is SGHVS and CDR2 is FQNEAQ. CDR3 protein: CASSSPSDLQETQYF. The DNA of the CDR3 is TGTGCCAGCAGCTCGCCGTCTGATTTACAAGAGACCCAGTACTTC. The full variable domain, in which reference TRBV7-8 and TRBJ2-5 provide the parts outside the CDR3, is GAGVSQSPRYKVAKRGQDVALRCDPISGHVSLFWYQQALGQGPEFLTYFQNEAQLDKSGLPSDRFFAERPEGSVSTLKIQRTQQEDSAVYLCASSSPSDLQETQYFGPGTRLLVL.

The V call is TRBV5-5, the J call TRBJ2-2; D not resolved. V was trimmed by 1 base and J by 7 bases, leaving 5 bases between them. Germline V gene sequence: CDR1 SGHKS, CDR2 YYEKEE (reference sequence). CDR3 length equals 12 residues. The CDR3 region is CASSLYLGELFF. The CDR3 region has the DNA TGTGCCAGCAGCTTGTATCTCGGGGAGCTGTTTTTT.